The 31 T cell receptor beta chains in this list originate from one sample, sequenced in a study of CD8 T cells in ankylosing spondylitis (TCRdb year 2017). The method was 5' RACE. Sequencing took place on an Illumina HiSeq 2500. In-frame beta chains were kept once TCRdb had trimmed the public reads at Q25 with fastp and called clones with MiXCR. For every CDR3 protein sequence, its rows merge into one entry that carries the most common genes and DNA. The sample records about 36,000 distinct CDR3 sequences, 4.5% to 6% of which are singletons. 12% of the sample rests with the top ten. The sequenced sample was blood, either unsorted or a sorted T cell fraction (not recorded which). The receptors here all came from a male donor with ankylosing spondylitis or in good health (not recorded which).

In this sample, this clonotype turned up many times. This chain uses TRBV18 with TRBJ2-2, with D perhaps matching TRBD1 (5 bases). This CDR3 comprises 15 residues. The germline CDR1 and CDR2 sequences are KGHSH and LQKENI. The V gene lost 5 bases and the J gene lost 3 bases, with 13 bases spanning the gap. The CDR3: CASSARQWDTGELFF. The CDR3 bases are TGTGCCAGCTCAGCGCGACAGTGGGACACCGGGGAGCTGTTTTTT.

At least ten counts were recorded for this clonotype. The chain combines TRBV27 with TRBJ2-1; D is uncertain. CDR1 is MNHEY, CDR2 SMNVEV, per germline (reference sequence). The CDR3 has 13 residues. V dropped 7 bases and J dropped 0 bases, with 7 bases sitting between them. The CDR3 sequence: CASKASSYNEQFF. The CDR3 DNA follows: TGTGCCAGCAAGGCTAGCTCCTACAATGAGCAGTTCTTC.

This clonotype occurred many times. The rearrangement joins TRBV7-3 to TRBJ2-3; D is uncertain. This CDR3 is 12 amino acids long. Trimming shortened V by 1 base and J by 5 bases, and 4 bases separated the two germline ends. Per the germline V gene, CDR1 is SGHTA and CDR2 is FQGTGA. CDR3 in amino acids: CASSLIGDTQYF. The CDR3 DNA follows: TGTGCCAGCAGCTTAATCGGAGATACGCAGTATTTT.

This clonotype occurred many times. The V call is TRBV24-1, the J call TRBJ1-4; D perhaps matches TRBD1 (5 bases). Germline V gene data show CDR1 as KGHDR and CDR2 as SFDVKD. Trimming removed 10 bases at V and 5 bases at J, with 13 bases between. CDR3 length: 13 amino acids. CDR3 region: CATASGGNEKLFF. The CDR3 DNA is TGTGCCACAGCGTCCGGGGGGAATGAAAAACTGTTTTTT.

This clonotype appeared many times. The chain links TRBV19 to TRBJ2-6; maybe TRBD1 (5 bases). Germline lookup yields CDR1 LNHDA and CDR2 SQIVND (reference sequence). With 1 base removed from V and 2 bases from J, the gap between germline ends came to 6 bases. The CDR3 has 15 residues. CDR3 DNA: TGTGCCAGTAGTATAGCAGGGCCTGGGGCCAACGTCCTGACTTTC. It translates to CASSIAGPGANVLTF. The full variable domain, rest sourced from reference TRBV19 and TRBJ2-6, is DGGITQSPKYLFRKEGQNVTLSCEQNLNHDAMYWYRQDPGQGLRLIYYSQIVNDFQKGDIAEGYSVSREKKESFPLTVTSAQKNPTAFYLCASSIAGPGANVLTFGAGSRLTVL.

This clonotype came up many times. The chain employs TRBV7-2 and TRBJ2-5, with D tentatively TRBD1 or TRBD2 (6 bases each). Germline V gene lookup returns CDR1 SGHTA and CDR2 FQGNSA. V shed 1 base and J shed 5 bases, with 11 bases lying between them. The CDR3 totals 14 residues. CDR3 amino acids: CASSLVGGAETQYF. DNA of the CDR3: TGTGCCAGCAGCTTAGTCGGGGGCGCGGAGACCCAGTACTTC.

This clonotype was detected many times. This sequence joins TRBV9 and TRBJ2-1, with D hard to call. CDR1 and CDR2 (germline): SGDLS, YYNGEE. This CDR3 region has 15 residues. Trimming took off 2 bases at V and 2 bases at J, with 11 bases between the two ends. CDR3 amino acids: CASSVEPQAYNEQFF. Written as DNA, the CDR3 is TGTGCCAGCAGCGTTGAGCCCCAGGCCTACAATGAGCAGTTCTTC.

This clonotype has a count of ten or more. The CDR3 spells CSARDSPGTQYF. The CDR3, as DNA: TGCAGTGCTAGAGATAGCCCGGGTACGCAGTATTTT. The chain links TRBV20-1 to TRBJ2-3; no reliable D call. CDR1 and CDR2 (germline): DFQATT, SNEGSKA (reference sequence). The CDR3 runs 12 residues. Trimming cost V 0 bases and J 8 bases, with 9 bases left between them.

This clonotype was found a few times. The chain has TRBV20-1 and TRBJ2-2; 9 bases are a match to TRBD2. V lost 5 bases and J lost 7; bases outside the gene matches: 11. CDR1 is DFQATT and CDR2 is SNEGSKA in the germline V gene (reference sequence). The CDR3 totals 15 residues. Here the CDR3 reads CSAPPAGGTDGELFF. CDR3 bases: TGCAGTGCTCCTCCCGCGGGAGGGACCGACGGGGAGCTGTTTTTT.

This clonotype showed up many times. This rearrangement joins TRBV12-3 or TRBV12-4 to TRBJ2-7; no reliable D call. V was trimmed by 6 bases and J by 4 bases, leaving 10 bases between them. This CDR3 is 12 amino acids long. CDR3 residues: CASSGRDYEQYF. CDR3 sequence (DNA): TGTGCCAGCAGCGGAAGGGATTACGAGCAGTACTTC.

Many counts were recorded for this clonotype. The chain combines TRBV20-1 with TRBJ1-2, with TRBD1 as a possible D gene (6 bases). Per germline, CDR1 DFQATT and CDR2 SNEGSKA (reference sequence). V shed 7 bases and J shed 2 bases, with 14 bases lying between them. This CDR3 is 13 amino acids long. The CDR3 reads CSGTQGENYGYTF. The CDR3 nucleotides read TGCAGTGGAACACAGGGTGAGAACTATGGCTACACCTTC.

The CDR3 sequence: CASSLAHHYEQYF. Here the CDR3 DNA reads TGTGCCAGCAGTTTAGCCCACCACTACGAGCAGTACTTC. This chain connects TRBV27 to TRBJ2-7; D uncertain. The CDR3 has 13 residues. Trimming took 2 bases from V and 3 from J, leaving 8 bases between them. Germline CDR1 reads MNHEY; CDR2 reads SMNVEV (reference sequence).

Remarks on this clonotype: This may arise from a read error, as a much more abundant clone is one base away. V is TRBV3-1 and J is TRBJ1-6; D remains unclear. This CDR3 contains 13 residues. The germline CDR1 and CDR2 sequences are LGHDT and YNNKEL (reference sequence). The CDR3 DNA sequence: TGTGCCAGCAACCAAGTCACAAATTCACCCCTCCACTTT. It translates to CASNQVTNSPLHF.

At least ten counts were recorded for this clonotype. Here the CDR3 DNA reads TGTGCCAGCAACCCGACAGGGTTATGGACCTCTGGGGCCAACGTCCTGACTTTC. This codes for CASNPTGLWTSGANVLTF. The V and J genes are TRBV6-1 and TRBJ2-6, with 7 bases fitting TRBD1. Germline CDR1 MNHNS, CDR2 SASEGT. The CDR3 contains 18 residues. V gave up 7 bases and J gave up 0 bases; unmatched junction bases: 12.

This clonotype was seen at least ten times. The chain is built from TRBV5-1 and TRBJ2-2; 7 bases fit TRBD2. The J segment lost 6 bases and the V segment lost 3 bases, leaving 5 bases of the junction unmatched. The CDR3 consists of 14 residues. The germline gives CDR1 SGHRS, CDR2 YFSETQ. CDR3 region: CASSSARGAGELFF. The CDR3 bases are TGCGCCAGCAGCTCGGCTCGGGGGGCCGGGGAGCTGTTTTTT.

This clonotype was counted at least ten times. This chain uses TRBV7-8 with TRBJ2-1; 9 positions agree with TRBD1. With 5 bases clipped from V and 8 bases from J, the junction kept 10 bases outside the gene matches. Germline CDR1 and CDR2: SGHVS and FQNEAQ. This CDR3 is built from 15 residues. DNA of the CDR3: TGTGCCAGCAGCCCAGGAGGGGGACAGGGCTATGAGCAGTTCTTC. Encoded protein: CASSPGGGQGYEQFF.

This clonotype was seen repeatedly, ten times or more. This chain joins TRBV20-1 and TRBJ1-5, with D unresolved. This CDR3 spans 12 amino acids. V was clipped by 8 bases and J by 7 bases, with 15 bases between them. CDR1 and CDR2 (germline): DFQATT, SNEGSKA (reference sequence). The CDR3 DNA is TGCAGTTTTTTTCGGATGGGACAGCCCCAGCATTTT. Its translation: CSFFRMGQPQHF.

This clonotype was counted ten times or more. V gene TRBV5-1 combines with J gene TRBJ2-1, with 9 bases fitting TRBD1. V lost 0 bases and J lost 10; bases outside the gene matches: 5. The CDR3 runs 14 residues. Germline CDR1 is SGHRS and CDR2 is YFSETQ. The CDR3 is CASSLVTGGDEQFF. The CDR3 DNA follows: TGCGCCAGCAGCTTGGTAACAGGGGGCGACGAGCAGTTCTTC.

There are many counts of this clonotype. The V gene is TRBV6-2 or TRBV6-3, the J gene TRBJ1-5, with D perhaps matching TRBD1 (6 bases). V was clipped by 5 bases and J by 5 bases, with 13 bases between them. CDR3 length equals 14 residues. CDR1 and CDR2 from the germline V gene are MNHEY and SVGEGT. The CDR3, as DNA: TGTGCCAGCAGTAGGACAGTTTTCTATCAGCCCCAGCATTTT. Translation: CASSRTVFYQPQHF.

This clonotype was found a few times. The chain links TRBV20-1 to TRBJ2-2; 7 nucleotides match TRBD1. V lost 1 base to trimming and J lost 0 bases; unmatched junction nucleotides: 5. CDR3 length: 16 residues. The germline V gene encodes CDR1 DFQATT and CDR2 SNEGSKA (reference sequence). The CDR3 reads CSARGLGTANTGELFF. The CDR3 DNA reads TGCAGTGCTAGAGGGTTGGGGACAGCGAACACCGGGGAGCTGTTTTTT.

This clonotype was seen ten or more times. This chain uses TRBV3-1 with TRBJ1-2; D uncertain. Looked up from germline, CDR1 is LGHDT and CDR2 is YNNKEL (reference sequence). CDR3 length equals 15 residues. Trimming cost V 2 bases and J 1 base, with 11 bases left between them. CDR3 bases: TGTGCCAGCAGCCAAACGGCAGGAGATAACTATGGCTACACCTTC. Its protein product is CASSQTAGDNYGYTF.

Worth noting for this clonotype: This may come from a read error, since a much larger clone is one base off. The J gene is TRBJ2-2, the V gene TRBV7-6; D is possibly TRBD2 (6 bases). CDR1 is SGHVS, CDR2 FNYEAQ, per germline. This CDR3 comprises 15 residues. CDR3 DNA: TGTACCAGCAGCTTGCGGGGTAGGGGCACCGGGGAGCTGTTTTTT. This gives the protein CTSSLRGRGTGELFF.

At least ten counts were recorded for this clonotype. This chain joins TRBV20-1 and TRBJ1-4, with 12 bases that match TRBD1. Germline CDR1 is DFQATT and CDR2 is SNEGSKA (reference sequence). Germline trimming cut 5 bases from V and 7 bases from J; bases unmatched to any gene: 11. There are 16 residues in the CDR3. The CDR3 DNA is TGCAGTGCTGAACCGGGACAGGGGGCGCGGAGTGAAAAACTGTTTTTT. It is translated as CSAEPGQGARSEKLFF.

This clonotype was recorded at least ten times. This chain joins TRBV12-3 or TRBV12-4 and TRBJ1-1, with a possible D match to TRBD1 (5 bases). The CDR3 spans 14 residues. V lost 7 bases to trimming and J lost 4 bases, with 16 bases between them. CDR3 coding DNA: TGTGCCAGCACAACCGGGGCGGGGGGCACTGAAGCTTTCTTT. This sequence encodes CASTTGAGGTEAFF.

This clonotype was picked up many times. The rearrangement links TRBV11-2 to TRBJ2-3; the match to TRBD2 covers 8 bases. This CDR3 is 18 amino acids long. Per the germline V gene, CDR1 is SGHAT and CDR2 is FQNNGV. V lost 3 bases and J lost 1; bases outside the gene matches: 12. CDR3 in amino acids: CASSLTSSGGYRTDTQYF. The CDR3 DNA is TGTGCCAGCAGCTTGACGAGTTCGGGGGGGTATCGCACAGATACGCAGTATTTT.

On this clonotype itself: This sequence may be a read error, since a much larger clone differs from it by one base. The chain uses TRBV19 and TRBJ1-6; D may be TRBD1 (6 bases). This CDR3 region has 13 residues. V lost 3 bases and J lost 13, with 13 bases in between. Per the germline V gene, CDR1 is LNHDA and CDR2 is SQIVND (reference sequence). As DNA, the CDR3 is TGTGCCAGTAGTATTGCCACGGACAGTCCCCTCCACTTT. Protein sequence: CASSIATDSPLHF.

Ten or more counts support this clonotype. The chain has TRBV2 and TRBJ2-2; D ambiguous. From germline, CDR1 is SNHLY and CDR2 FYNNEI. The CDR3 has 12 residues. V gave up 7 bases and J gave up 6 bases, with 9 bases separating them. Here the CDR3 reads CASMEYAGELFF. The CDR3, as DNA: TGTGCCAGCATGGAGTATGCCGGGGAGCTGTTTTTT.

This clonotype appeared many times. CDR3 sequence: CSARDLNMGGNPYEQYF. For the CDR3, the DNA is TGCAGTGCTAGAGATTTAAACATGGGCGGGAACCCCTACGAGCAGTACTTC. V usage is TRBV20-1 and J usage is TRBJ2-7; possible D gene TRBD2, 6 bases. The V and J ends lost 0 bases and 2 bases respectively, with 20 bases between them. The CDR3 sequence is 17 residues long. CDR1 is DFQATT and CDR2 is SNEGSKA in the germline V gene (reference sequence).

This clonotype was seen at least ten times. This chain links TRBV29-1 with TRBJ1-1; D call uncertain. The CDR3 sequence is 12 residues long. CDR1 and CDR2 (germline): SQVTM, ANQGSEA. With 4 bases removed from V and 0 bases from J, the gap between germline ends came to 6 bases. The CDR3 DNA reads TGCAGCGTTGCGTCCGTGAACACTGAAGCTTTCTTT. Encoded protein: CSVASVNTEAFF. Full variable domain (outside the CDR3, taken from reference TRBV29-1 and TRBJ1-1): SAVISQKPSRDICQRGTSLTIQCQVDSQVTMMFWYRQQPGQSLTLIATANQGSEATYESGFVIDKFPISRPNLTFSTLTVSNMSPEDSSIYLCSVASVNTEAFFGQGTRLTVV.

This clonotype has at least ten counts. This chain connects TRBV10-3 to TRBJ2-7; 8 bases line up with TRBD2. After removal of 0 bases from V and 3 bases from J, the junction contained 7 bases not matched to a gene. Germline assignment: CDR1 ENHRY and CDR2 SYGVKD. The CDR3 loop spans 16 amino acids. CDR3 sequence (DNA): TGTGCCATCAGTGAGTCATTTGGGACTAGAAACTACGAGCAGTACTTC. It encodes CAISESFGTRNYEQYF.

This clonotype was recorded at least ten times. The rearrangement uses TRBV9 and TRBJ2-2, with TRBD1 as a possible D gene (7 bases). Germline V gene lookup returns CDR1 SGDLS and CDR2 YYNGEE. The V end lost 5 bases, the J end lost 6 bases, and 17 bases lay between the germline ends. The CDR3 spans 15 residues. For the CDR3, the DNA is TGTGCCAGCAGTAGACAGGGAGGAATATCCGGGGAGCTGTTTTTT. Translating it yields CASSRQGGISGELFF.